This T cell receptor beta chain emerged from a study of control samples from healthy donors and cancer patients. The data were produced by immunoSEQ multiplex PCR, yet TCRdb's version contains in-frame clones alone and is incomplete. The repertoire holds approximately 150,000 clones, more than 85% seen once, with approximately 2.9% in the top ten. This clone has a handful of counts. Trimming took off 5 bases at V and 7 bases at J, with 10 bases between the two ends. The germline CDR1 and CDR2 sequences are SGHDT and YYEEEE. The length of the CDR3 is 13 residues. Sequenced: blood. The TCR originated in a man younger than 45 in good health. The chain links TRBV5-6 to TRBJ1-6; maybe TRBD1 (5 bases). The CDR3 sequence: CASRGGGNSPLHF. The CDR3 DNA reads TGTGCCAGCAGAGGTGGGGGGAATTCACCCCTCCACTTT.